These 23 T cell receptor beta chains share one sample of origin, sequenced in a study of monozygotic twins with inflammatory bowel disease. TCRdb processed the 5' RACE reads again and assigns one entry to each CDR3 protein, with no DNA. The sample table includes some 450,000 distinct CDR3 sequences. Sequenced: blood. The receptors were sampled from a human donor with ulcerative colitis or Crohn's disease, or a healthy co-twin of an affected twin (not recorded which).

V and J are TRBV4-1 and TRBJ2-1; the D call of TRBD2 rests on TCRdb alone, since no DNA is present to check it. Germline V lookup: CDR1 MGHRA, CDR2 YSYEKL. This CDR3 region has 17 residues. The CDR3 reads CASSQETSGSLDNEQFF.

The CDR3 reads CASSLDGGIEQYF. The genes are TRBV7-2 and TRBJ2-7; the D gene TCRdb calls, TRBD1, cannot be checked with no DNA. The CDR3 contains 13 residues. Germline V gene sequence: CDR1 SGHTA, CDR2 FQGNSA.

V usage is TRBV5-1 and J usage is TRBJ1-2; lacking DNA, the TRBD1 call made by TCRdb goes unchecked. CDR3 size: 14 residues. Looked up from germline, CDR1 is SGHRS and CDR2 is YFSETQ. The CDR3 region is CASSTDPGNYGYTF.

The CDR3 is CASSQDLGGSKNIQYF. This chain connects TRBV4-2 to TRBJ2-4. Looked up from germline, CDR1 is LGHNA and CDR2 is YNFKEQ. There are 16 residues in the CDR3.

The genes are TRBV20-1 and TRBJ2-1; no DNA is available, so the TRBD2 call from TCRdb remains unchecked. The germline V gene encodes CDR1 DFQATT and CDR2 SNEGSKA (reference sequence). The CDR3 sequence is 16 residues long. The CDR3: CSAHARAGGPSDEQFF.

The J gene is TRBJ2-3, the V gene TRBV29-1; TCRdb outputs TRBD1, but without DNA this stays unchecked. This CDR3 is built from 12 residues. Germline CDR1 is SQVTM and CDR2 is ANQGSEA. The CDR3 sequence: CSVVGPGDTQYF.

The V gene is TRBV6-1, the J gene TRBJ2-7; without DNA, the TCRdb call of TRBD1 cannot be checked. CDR1 and CDR2 (germline): MNHNS, SASEGT. This CDR3 is 15 amino acids long. The CDR3 loop reads CASSPLRGASYEQYF.

This chain joins TRBV20-1 and TRBJ1-1; no DNA is available, so the TRBD1 call from TCRdb remains unchecked. Germline V gene lookup returns CDR1 DFQATT and CDR2 SNEGSKA (reference sequence). The length of the CDR3 is 16 residues. The CDR3 loop is CSAGAGGARGRTEAFF.

The rearrangement uses TRBV14 and TRBJ1-5; no DNA is available, so the TRBD1 call from TCRdb remains unchecked. In germline, CDR1 is SGHDN, CDR2 FVKESK. The CDR3 sequence is 13 residues long. This CDR3 is CASSQWDNGPQHF.

The chain joins TRBV20-1 to TRBJ2-5; TCRdb names TRBD2, which stays unverified in the absence of DNA. This CDR3 region has 15 residues. Germline V gene sequence: CDR1 DFQATT, CDR2 SNEGSKA (reference sequence). CDR3 loop: CSATGVAGSPLTQYF.

The chain recombines TRBV15 with TRBJ2-1; TCRdb's assignment of TRBD1 cannot be checked, as there is no DNA. Germline-derived CDR1 and CDR2 are LNHNV and YYDKDF (reference sequence). This CDR3 contains 14 residues. This chain's CDR3 is CATAIGASYNEQFF.

The chain couples TRBV19 to TRBJ1-4; the TCRdb call, TRBD1, lacks DNA for checking. This CDR3 has 14 amino acids. In germline, CDR1 is LNHDA, CDR2 SQIVND (reference sequence). CDR3 protein: CASSPPGGNEKLFF. The variable domain in full, completed from reference TRBV19 and TRBJ1-4, reads DGGITQSPKYLFRKEGQNVTLSCEQNLNHDAMYWYRQDPGQGLRLIYYSQIVNDFQKGDIAEGYSVSREKKESFPLTVTSAQKNPTAFYLCASSPPGGNEKLFFGSGTQLSVL.

The gene calls are TRBV6-2 or TRBV6-3 and TRBJ2-1; as DNA is missing, the TRBD2 call by TCRdb cannot be tested. The CDR3 extends over 16 amino acids. In germline, CDR1 is MNHEY, CDR2 SVGEGT. The CDR3 spells CASSYFSAGVGNEQFF.

The V and J genes are TRBV18 and TRBJ1-2; TCRdb picks TRBD1, but there is no DNA to check that call. The germline V gene encodes CDR1 KGHSH and CDR2 LQKENI. The CDR3 extends over 15 amino acids. The CDR3 here is CASSPQDRGAYGYTF.

The chain uses TRBV2 and TRBJ1-1. Germline V gene lookup returns CDR1 SNHLY and CDR2 FYNNEI. The CDR3 extends over 13 amino acids. CDR3 residues: CASSHSRNTEAFF.

The chain combines TRBV7-8 with TRBJ2-1; TCRdb calls TRBD2, which cannot be checked without DNA. This CDR3 region has 15 residues. CDR1 is SGHVS, CDR2 FQNEAQ, per germline. The CDR3 protein is CASSSLAGVGGKQFF.

This chain joins TRBV9 and TRBJ2-3; TCRdb names TRBD1, which stays unverified in the absence of DNA. This CDR3 is built from 17 residues. The germline CDR1 and CDR2 sequences are SGDLS and YYNGEE. The CDR3 loop reads CASSVDVGTGSTDTQYF.

The chain uses TRBV5-4 and TRBJ2-6; the D gene TCRdb calls, TRBD1, cannot be checked with no DNA. The germline gives CDR1 SGHNT, CDR2 YYREEE (reference sequence). The CDR3 loop spans 18 amino acids. CDR3 amino acids: CASSFRGQRSSGANVLTF.

The CDR3 protein is CAWSGGGRMNTEAFF. The chain is built from TRBV30 and TRBJ1-1. Germline V gene sequence: CDR1 GTSNPN, CDR2 SVGIG (reference sequence). This CDR3 is built from 15 residues.

The rearrangement uses TRBV24-1 and TRBJ2-1. CDR3 size: 14 residues. Germline V CDR1 and CDR2: KGHDR, SFDVKD. The CDR3 here is CATSDWKGSNEQFF.

The chain joins TRBV9 to TRBJ1-2; TCRdb proposes TRBD1, but this gene call is untestable without DNA. Germline assignment: CDR1 SGDLS and CDR2 YYNGEE. The CDR3 covers 14 residues. The CDR3 here is CASSVVPGGDGYTF.

The chain employs TRBV7-2 and TRBJ1-5; TCRdb names TRBD1, which stays unverified in the absence of DNA. The CDR3 length is 12 residues. Germline CDR1 is SGHTA and CDR2 is FQGNSA. CDR3 amino acids: CASSSPGQPQHF.

The V and J genes are TRBV6-5 and TRBJ1-1; the D call from TCRdb, TRBD1, cannot be confirmed without DNA. This CDR3 spans 16 amino acids. From germline, CDR1 is MNHEY and CDR2 SVGAGI. CDR3 region: CASSLSGGAGVTEAFF.